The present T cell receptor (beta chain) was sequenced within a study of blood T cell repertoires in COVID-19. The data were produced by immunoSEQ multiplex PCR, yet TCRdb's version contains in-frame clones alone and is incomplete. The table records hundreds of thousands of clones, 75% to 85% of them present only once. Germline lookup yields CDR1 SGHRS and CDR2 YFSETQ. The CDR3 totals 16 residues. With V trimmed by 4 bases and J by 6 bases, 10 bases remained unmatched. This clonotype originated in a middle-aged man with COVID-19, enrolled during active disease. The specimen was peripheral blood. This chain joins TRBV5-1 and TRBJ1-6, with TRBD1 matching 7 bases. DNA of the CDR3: TGCGCCAGCAGCCTGAACGACAGGGTGAGTAATTCACCCCTCCACTTT. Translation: CASSLNDRVSNSPLHF.